This is a list of T cell receptor beta chains from one sample in a study of blood T cell repertoires in COVID-19. Using immunoSEQ multiplex PCR, the repertoire was profiled, and TCRdb retains in-frame clones only, with some absent. The sample includes approximately 120,000 clones, approximately 84% of them seen just once. The sample taken for sequencing was peripheral blood. These receptors were collected from a woman in her fifties or sixties with acute or convalescent COVID-19. Both conserved end residues are part of each CDR3. Each record gives: V gene, J gene, clone size, D gene, CDR3 protein, CDR3 DNA. D genes are given only for firm matches. The size field is filled for only some rows; it gives once, few, many or a size class.

V: TRBV18; J: TRBJ2-6; size: .; D: .; CDR3: CASSPRTAGASGANVLTF; DNA: TGTGCCAGCTCACCACGAACGGCAGGGGCCTCTGGGGCCAACGTCCTGACTTTC
V: TRBV14; J: TRBJ2-3; size: .; D: .; CDR3: CASSQGGTQYF; DNA: TGTGCCAGCAGCCAGGGAGGCACGCAGTATTTT
V: TRBV7-2; J: TRBJ1-6; size: .; D: .; CDR3: CASSLARTVLSPLHF; DNA: TGTGCCAGCAGCTTAGCTAGGACAGTCCTGTCACCCCTCCACTTT
V: TRBV5-1; J: TRBJ1-6; size: .; D: .; CDR3: CASSLASGRNSPLHF; DNA: TGCGCCAGCAGCTTGGCCTCGGGGAGGAATTCACCCCTCCACTTT
V: TRBV24-1; J: TRBJ1-2; size: .; D: TRBD1; CDR3: CATSDPGTGGDGYTF; DNA: TGTGCCACCAGTGATCCCGGGACAGGGGGCGATGGCTACACCTTC
V: TRBV27; J: TRBJ1-2; size: .; D: TRBD1; CDR3: CASSSGTGGTYGYTF; DNA: TGTGCCAGCAGTTCCGGGACAGGGGGGACCTATGGCTACACCTTC
V: TRBV2; J: TRBJ1-1; size: .; D: TRBD1; CDR3: CACRDRGSSTEAFF; DNA: TGTGCCTGCCGGGACAGGGGATCGAGCACTGAAGCTTTCTTT
V: TRBV7-2; J: TRBJ1-1; size: few; D: .; CDR3: CASSFLRGATEAFF; DNA: TGTGCCAGCAGCTTTCTCCGGGGGGCCACTGAAGCTTTCTTT
V: TRBV12-5; J: TRBJ1-2; size: once; D: TRBD1; CDR3: CASGLRQGEVDGYTF; DNA: TGTGCTAGTGGTTTACGACAGGGGGAAGTAGATGGCTACACCTTC
V: TRBV3-1/TRBV3-2; J: TRBJ2-1; size: .; D: .; CDR3: CASSSGGNEQFF; DNA: TGTGCCAGCAGCTCCGGGGGAAATGAGCAGTTCTTC
V: TRBV7-6; J: TRBJ2-3; size: .; D: .; CDR3: CASSSRRSGGTSTDTQYF; DNA: TGTGCCAGCAGCTCCCGGCGTAGCGGAGGTACTAGCACAGATACGCAGTATTTT
V: TRBV19; J: TRBJ1-4; size: .; D: .; CDR3: CASRRVQADEKLFF; DNA: TGTGCCAGTAGGAGAGTACAGGCCGATGAAAAACTGTTTTTT
V: TRBV21-1; J: TRBJ1-4; size: .; D: .; CDR3: CASSKNFLSEKLFF; DNA: TGTGCCAGCAGCAAAAACTTTTTGAGTGAAAAACTGTTTTTT
V: TRBV19; J: TRBJ1-6; size: .; D: .; CDR3: CASSTRPGDNSPLHF; DNA: TGTGCCAGTAGTACCCGACCGGGTGATAATTCACCCCTCCACTTT
V: TRBV6-5; J: TRBJ1-1; size: .; D: TRBD1; CDR3: CASSYQPGQGVEAFF; DNA: TGTGCCAGCAGTTACCAACCGGGACAGGGGGTTGAAGCTTTCTTT
V: TRBV5-1; J: TRBJ2-7; size: .; D: .; CDR3: CASSFRQAPSEQYF; DNA: TGCGCCAGCAGCTTCCGACAGGCACCGAGCGAGCAGTACTTC
V: TRBV5-1; J: TRBJ2-7; size: .; D: TRBD1; CDR3: CASCQGDSPPPWNEQYF; DNA: TGCGCCAGCTGCCAGGGGGACAGTCCGCCCCCCTGGAACGAGCAGTACTTC
V: TRBV5-4; J: TRBJ1-1; size: .; D: TRBD1; CDR3: CASSLGGDRPNTEAFF; DNA: TGTGCCAGCAGCTTGGGGGGGGACAGACCGAACACTGAAGCTTTCTTT
V: TRBV5-6; J: TRBJ1-3; size: .; D: .; CDR3: CASTLRTASGNTIYF; DNA: TGTGCCAGCACCTTGAGGACAGCCTCTGGAAACACCATATATTTT
V: TRBV28; J: TRBJ2-7; size: once; D: TRBD1; CDR3: CASSWDRMDEQYF; DNA: TGTGCCAGCAGTTGGGACAGGATGGACGAGCAGTACTTC
V: TRBV18; J: TRBJ1-2; size: .; D: TRBD1; CDR3: CASSPTGTGLYGYTF; DNA: TGTGCCAGCTCACCGACCGGGACAGGGCTGTATGGCTACACCTTC
V: TRBV11-2; J: TRBJ2-7; size: .; D: .; CDR3: CASRAAGIPYEQYF; DNA: TGTGCCAGCAGAGCCGCAGGGATCCCCTACGAACAGTACTTC
V: TRBV15; J: TRBJ1-1; size: .; D: .; CDR3: CATSALGGSTEAFF; DNA: TGTGCCACCAGCGCCTTGGGGGGGAGCACTGAAGCTTTCTTT
V: TRBV7-8; J: TRBJ1-2; size: .; D: .; CDR3: CASSLSDSYGYTF; DNA: TGTGCCAGCAGCTTGTCGGACAGCTATGGCTACACCTTC
V: TRBV6-6; J: TRBJ1-1; size: .; D: .; CDR3: CASSSRANTEAFF; DNA: TGTGCCAGCAGTAGCAGGGCGAACACTGAAGCTTTCTTT
V: TRBV5-1; J: TRBJ2-7; size: .; D: TRBD1; CDR3: CASSLRDSIYEQYF; DNA: TGCGCCAGCAGCCTAAGGGACAGTATCTACGAGCAGTACTTC
V: TRBV6-1; J: TRBJ1-4; size: .; D: .; CDR3: CASSEPRGATNEKLFF; DNA: TGTGCCAGCAGTGAGCCGCGGGGGGCAACTAATGAAAAACTGTTTTTT
V: TRBV3-1/TRBV3-2; J: TRBJ1-2; size: .; D: TRBD1; CDR3: CASSQTGGNYGYTF; DNA: TGTGCCAGCAGCCAGACAGGGGGCAACTATGGCTACACCTTC
V: TRBV29-1; J: TRBJ1-3; size: .; D: .; CDR3: CSVGAEGSGNTIYF; DNA: TGCAGCGTTGGGGCGGAGGGATCTGGAAACACCATATATTTT
V: TRBV9; J: TRBJ2-3; size: few; D: .; CDR3: CASGGGAHTDTQYF; DNA: TGTGCCAGCGGAGGGGGCGCTCACACAGATACGCAGTATTTT
V: TRBV11-2; J: TRBJ2-3; size: .; D: TRBD1; CDR3: CASSLVQGADTQYF; DNA: TGTGCCAGCAGCTTAGTCCAGGGGGCCGATACGCAGTATTTT
V: TRBV9; J: TRBJ1-2; size: .; D: .; CDR3: CASSVDNSYYGYTF; DNA: TGTGCCAGCAGCGTAGATAACAGCTACTATGGCTACACCTTC
V: TRBV2; J: TRBJ1-1; size: few; D: .; CDR3: CASTAGYLNTEAFF; DNA: TGTGCCAGCACAGCAGGGTACCTGAACACTGAAGCTTTCTTT
V: TRBV5-6; J: TRBJ1-1; size: .; D: TRBD1; CDR3: CASSLEYRGNTEAFF; DNA: TGTGCCAGCAGCTTGGAATACAGGGGGAACACTGAAGCTTTCTTT
V: TRBV4-1; J: TRBJ1-5; size: .; D: TRBD1; CDR3: CASSSGTGNQPQHF; DNA: TGCGCCAGCAGCTCCGGGACAGGGAATCAGCCCCAGCATTTT
V: TRBV28; J: TRBJ1-3; size: .; D: .; CDR3: CASSQTGRNTIYF; DNA: TGTGCCAGCAGTCAGACCGGCAGGAACACCATATATTTT
V: TRBV10-3; J: TRBJ2-7; size: .; D: TRBD1; CDR3: CAIGNEPGQGFYEQYF; DNA: TGTGCCATCGGGAATGAACCGGGACAGGGGTTCTACGAGCAGTACTTC
V: TRBV15; J: TRBJ2-7; size: .; D: TRBD2; CDR3: CATSEGLAGIGYEQYF; DNA: TGTGCCACCAGCGAAGGACTAGCGGGGATCGGCTACGAGCAGTACTTC
V: TRBV6-6; J: TRBJ2-3; size: .; D: TRBD2; CDR3: CASINGQRGKGDTQYF; DNA: TGTGCCAGCATTAACGGACAGCGGGGGAAAGGAGATACGCAGTATTTT
V: TRBV5-1; J: TRBJ2-7; size: .; D: .; CDR3: CASSLARGRGSPYEQYF; DNA: TGCGCCAGCAGCTTGGCGCGGGGCCGGGGCTCTCCCTACGAGCAGTACTTC
V: TRBV5-6; J: TRBJ2-2; size: .; D: TRBD1; CDR3: CASSLERTGYTGELFF; DNA: TGTGCCAGCAGCTTGGAACGGACAGGGTACACCGGGGAGCTGTTTTTT
V: TRBV3-1/TRBV3-2; J: TRBJ2-5; size: .; D: TRBD2; CDR3: CASSQGLAALQETQYF; DNA: TGTGCCAGCAGCCAGGGACTAGCGGCTCTACAAGAGACCCAGTACTTC
V: TRBV5-1; J: TRBJ1-2; size: few; D: TRBD1; CDR3: CASSPQGQGNYGYTF; DNA: TGCGCCAGCAGCCCACAGGGACAGGGTAACTATGGCTACACCTTC
V: TRBV4-1; J: TRBJ1-2; size: .; D: .; CDR3: CASSQISGGGPVYGYTF; DNA: TGCGCCAGCAGCCAAATTAGCGGCGGGGGACCTGTCTATGGCTACACCTTC
V: TRBV6-1; J: TRBJ2-5; size: .; D: TRBD1; CDR3: CASSEQTGGGETQYF; DNA: TGTGCCAGCAGTGAGCAGACAGGGGGCGGGGAGACCCAGTACTTC
V: TRBV11-2; J: TRBJ1-2; size: .; D: .; CDR3: CASSGRGAHGYTF; DNA: TGTGCCAGCTCCGGCCGGGGGGCTCATGGCTACACCTTC
V: TRBV5-4; J: TRBJ2-3; size: .; D: TRBD2; CDR3: CASSLAAGTSGTDTQYF; DNA: TGTGCCAGCAGCTTGGCCGCCGGGACTAGCGGCACAGATACGCAGTATTTT
V: TRBV24-1; J: TRBJ1-5; size: .; D: .; CDR3: CATSDRQVNQPQHF; DNA: TGTGCCACCAGTGACCGACAGGTCAATCAGCCCCAGCATTTT
V: TRBV24-1; J: TRBJ2-3; size: .; D: TRBD1; CDR3: CATRGAGGHDTQYF; DNA: TGTGCCACCAGGGGGGCAGGGGGCCATGATACGCAGTATTTT
V: TRBV28; J: TRBJ1-2; size: .; D: .; CDR3: CASSLSGYGYTF; DNA: TGTGCCAGCAGTTTGTCGGGCTATGGCTACACCTTC
V: TRBV6-5; J: TRBJ1-1; size: .; D: .; CDR3: CASCFISGTEAFF; DNA: TGTGCCAGCTGTTTTATCTCGGGGACTGAAGCTTTCTTT